This is a list of T cell receptor beta chains from one sample in a study of blood T cell repertoires in COVID-19. Data came from immunoSEQ multiplex PCR; TCRdb stores just in-frame clones and leaves some out. The sample has 320,000 or so clones; approximately 88% are singletons. The source material was PBMCs or T cells enriched from blood (not recorded which). These receptors were obtained from a man between 25 and 39 years old who had recovered from COVID-19. The CDR3 runs from the conserved cysteine through the conserved F or W. A D gene is named only where the DNA matches it firmly. Size is stated for part of the rows, as once, few or many counts, or as a class when the clone is expanded.

j_gene: TRBJ1-2; d_gene: TRBD1; v_gene: TRBV19; abundance: NA; CDR3nt: TGTGCCAGTAGTATATGGGGACAGGGAGCGCATGGCTACACCTTC; CDR3aa: CASSIWGQGAHGYTF
j_gene: TRBJ1-3; d_gene: NA; v_gene: TRBV27; abundance: NA; CDR3nt: TGTGCCAGCAGTTTGCGGGGGGCTTATGGAAACACCATATATTTT; CDR3aa: CASSLRGAYGNTIYF
j_gene: TRBJ2-3; d_gene: NA; v_gene: TRBV7-6; abundance: NA; CDR3nt: TGTGCCAGCAGAGGGGTTAATACGCAGTATTTT; CDR3aa: CASRGVNTQYF
j_gene: TRBJ2-7; d_gene: TRBD1; v_gene: TRBV7-8; abundance: NA; CDR3nt: TGTGCCAGCAGCTCGACCGGGACAGGGGTTGGCTACGAGCAGTACTTC; CDR3aa: CASSSTGTGVGYEQYF
j_gene: TRBJ1-1; d_gene: TRBD1; v_gene: TRBV5-1; abundance: NA; CDR3nt: TGCGCCAGCAGCTTGGGACAGGGAGGTTCGACTGAAGCTTTCTTT; CDR3aa: CASSLGQGGSTEAFF
j_gene: TRBJ2-2; d_gene: NA; v_gene: TRBV18; abundance: NA; CDR3nt: TGTGCCAGCTCCCAACAGGCAATGAACACCGGGGAGCTGTTTTTT; CDR3aa: CASSQQAMNTGELFF
j_gene: TRBJ2-5; d_gene: NA; v_gene: TRBV5-5; abundance: few; CDR3nt: TGTGCCAGCAGCTTGGCGGGTACACAAGAGACCCAGTACTTC; CDR3aa: CASSLAGTQETQYF
j_gene: TRBJ2-1; d_gene: NA; v_gene: TRBV19; abundance: NA; CDR3nt: TGTGCCAGTAGTCCCGCTAAGGGGCGCCTCTACAATGAGCAGTTCTTC; CDR3aa: CASSPAKGRLYNEQFF
j_gene: TRBJ2-1; d_gene: NA; v_gene: TRBV5-8; abundance: NA; CDR3nt: TGTGCCAGCAGCCAATCGGGAACAGGGATACTCTACAATGAGCAGTTCTTC; CDR3aa: CASSQSGTGILYNEQFF
j_gene: TRBJ2-7; d_gene: NA; v_gene: TRBV28; abundance: NA; CDR3nt: TGTGCCAGCAAGGAGAAGGTGAACGAGCAGTACTTC; CDR3aa: CASKEKVNEQYF
j_gene: TRBJ1-2; d_gene: TRBD1; v_gene: TRBV5-4; abundance: NA; CDR3nt: TGTGCCAGCAGCCGACTAGGGACAGGGCAGGGCTACACCTTC; CDR3aa: CASSRLGTGQGYTF
j_gene: TRBJ1-1; d_gene: NA; v_gene: TRBV12-3/TRBV12-4; abundance: NA; CDR3nt: TGTGCCAGCAGGCGCAAGTCGAACACTGAAGCTTTCTTT; CDR3aa: CASRRKSNTEAFF
j_gene: TRBJ1-1; d_gene: NA; v_gene: TRBV30; abundance: once; CDR3nt: TGTGCCTGGATGGGGGCGGGAGGGACTGAAGCTTTCTTT; CDR3aa: CAWMGAGGTEAFF
j_gene: TRBJ2-4; d_gene: NA; v_gene: TRBV27; abundance: NA; CDR3nt: TGTGCCAGCAGTCCAAAAAACAGTACTTTAGCCAAAAACATTCAGTACTTC; CDR3aa: CASSPKNSTLAKNIQYF
j_gene: TRBJ1-2; d_gene: TRBD1; v_gene: TRBV2; abundance: once; CDR3nt: TGTGCCAGCAGTGAAGGGAGACAGGGCTATGGCTACACCTTC; CDR3aa: CASSEGRQGYGYTF
j_gene: TRBJ2-2; d_gene: NA; v_gene: TRBV30; abundance: NA; CDR3nt: TGTGCCTGGAGTGTTCGGTATTCGGGGACCGGGGAGCTGTTTTTT; CDR3aa: CAWSVRYSGTGELFF
j_gene: TRBJ1-1; d_gene: NA; v_gene: TRBV5-1; abundance: NA; CDR3nt: TGCGCCAGCAGCTTGGCCGTACAGATGGAGGCTTTCTTC; CDR3aa: CASSLAVQMEAFF
j_gene: TRBJ2-3; d_gene: NA; v_gene: TRBV10-3; abundance: NA; CDR3nt: TGTGCCATCAGTGAGTCTGAAGTGGGCGGCACAGATACGCAGTATTTT; CDR3aa: CAISESEVGGTDTQYF
j_gene: TRBJ2-7; d_gene: NA; v_gene: TRBV29-1; abundance: NA; CDR3nt: TGCAGCGTTGTGTCAGGGGATCGGTACGAGCAGTACTTC; CDR3aa: CSVVSGDRYEQYF
j_gene: TRBJ2-7; d_gene: TRBD1; v_gene: TRBV5-1; abundance: NA; CDR3nt: TGCGCCAGCAGCTTAGGACAGGCCAACGAGCAGTACTTC; CDR3aa: CASSLGQANEQYF
j_gene: TRBJ1-2; d_gene: TRBD1; v_gene: TRBV27; abundance: NA; CDR3nt: TGTGCCAGCAGAGGACAGGGGGTCCTTTCCTATGGCTACACCTTC; CDR3aa: CASRGQGVLSYGYTF
j_gene: TRBJ1-5; d_gene: NA; v_gene: TRBV19; abundance: NA; CDR3nt: TGTGCCAGTAGTATTCGGACAGTCAATCAGCCCCAGCATTTT; CDR3aa: CASSIRTVNQPQHF
j_gene: TRBJ2-1; d_gene: NA; v_gene: TRBV6-5; abundance: once; CDR3nt: TGTGCCAGCTCGAGGGACACTTCTAGGGTGGATAGTTTCTTC; CDR3aa: CASSRDTSRVDSFF
j_gene: TRBJ2-1; d_gene: NA; v_gene: TRBV7-9; abundance: NA; CDR3nt: TGTGCCAGCAGCTTTGTGTTCTTCCTAAGCTCCTACAATGAGCAGTTCTTC; CDR3aa: CASSFVFFLSSYNEQFF
j_gene: TRBJ2-3; d_gene: NA; v_gene: TRBV18; abundance: NA; CDR3nt: TGTGCCAGCTCACCACAACTCGGCAGGGAAGATACGCAGTATTTT; CDR3aa: CASSPQLGREDTQYF
j_gene: TRBJ2-2; d_gene: NA; v_gene: TRBV5-1; abundance: NA; CDR3nt: TGCGCCAGCAGCTCAACAGTTTCAACCGGGGAGCTGTTTTTT; CDR3aa: CASSSTVSTGELFF
j_gene: TRBJ1-5; d_gene: NA; v_gene: TRBV3-1/TRBV3-2; abundance: NA; CDR3nt: TGTGCCAGCAGCCAATCGGGGGGCAATCAGCCCCAGCATTTT; CDR3aa: CASSQSGGNQPQHF
j_gene: TRBJ1-2; d_gene: NA; v_gene: TRBV28; abundance: NA; CDR3nt: TGTGCCAGCCAAGTCCCACGGGTCGGCTACACCTTC; CDR3aa: CASQVPRVGYTF
j_gene: TRBJ2-1; d_gene: NA; v_gene: TRBV7-3; abundance: NA; CDR3nt: TGTGCCAGCAGCTCTGCTACGGCGGGGGAGCAGTTCTTC; CDR3aa: CASSSATAGEQFF
j_gene: TRBJ1-5; d_gene: NA; v_gene: TRBV6-5; abundance: NA; CDR3nt: TGTGCCAGCAGTCACTCTTTTATAGGGTCGGGGCAGCCCCAGCATTTT; CDR3aa: CASSHSFIGSGQPQHF
j_gene: TRBJ2-5; d_gene: TRBD2; v_gene: TRBV19; abundance: few; CDR3nt: TGTGCCAGTAGTCCAGTAGCGGGGGGGACCCAGTACTTC; CDR3aa: CASSPVAGGTQYF
j_gene: TRBJ2-7; d_gene: TRBD1; v_gene: TRBV4-1; abundance: NA; CDR3nt: TGCGCCAGCAGCCAACCTGACAGGGGTTGGGAGCAGTACTTC; CDR3aa: CASSQPDRGWEQYF
j_gene: TRBJ1-2; d_gene: NA; v_gene: TRBV11-1; abundance: NA; CDR3nt: TGTGCCAGCAGCTTGCGGCCCGACAGCAACTATGGCTACACCTTC; CDR3aa: CASSLRPDSNYGYTF
j_gene: TRBJ1-5; d_gene: NA; v_gene: TRBV28; abundance: NA; CDR3nt: TGTGCCAGCAGTCCAGCAGGACAGCATTATCAGCCCCAGCATTTT; CDR3aa: CASSPAGQHYQPQHF
j_gene: TRBJ2-7; d_gene: NA; v_gene: TRBV4-2; abundance: NA; CDR3nt: TGTGCCAGCAGCCAAGAACAGCCGACCACCTACGAGCAGTACTTC; CDR3aa: CASSQEQPTTYEQYF
j_gene: TRBJ2-7; d_gene: TRBD1; v_gene: TRBV15; abundance: NA; CDR3nt: TGTGCCACCAGCGAGGGACAGTTCTACGAGCAGTACTTC; CDR3aa: CATSEGQFYEQYF
j_gene: TRBJ1-5; d_gene: TRBD1; v_gene: TRBV10-3; abundance: once; CDR3nt: TGTGCCATCAGGGGGACAGACCACAATCAGCCCCAGCATTTT; CDR3aa: CAIRGTDHNQPQHF
j_gene: TRBJ2-2; d_gene: NA; v_gene: TRBV2; abundance: NA; CDR3nt: TGTGCCAGCAGTGACCAGGGGCGCACCGGGGAGCTGTTTTTT; CDR3aa: CASSDQGRTGELFF
j_gene: TRBJ2-3; d_gene: TRBD2; v_gene: TRBV19; abundance: NA; CDR3nt: TGTGCCAGTAGTATCTCGTGGGGGAGGGGTACGCAGTATTTT; CDR3aa: CASSISWGRGTQYF
j_gene: TRBJ2-1; d_gene: TRBD2; v_gene: TRBV7-2; abundance: NA; CDR3nt: TGTGCCAGCAGCTCCTCAGCGGGGGTCTACAATGAGCAGTTCTTC; CDR3aa: CASSSSAGVYNEQFF
j_gene: TRBJ1-4; d_gene: TRBD1; v_gene: TRBV23-1; abundance: once; CDR3nt: TGCGCCAGCAGTCAACCTGACAGGGGCGATGAAAAACTGTTTTTT; CDR3aa: CASSQPDRGDEKLFF
j_gene: TRBJ2-1; d_gene: TRBD2; v_gene: TRBV19; abundance: few; CDR3nt: TGTGCCAGTAGTATTATGAGCGGGGGGAGCAATGAGCAGTTCTTC; CDR3aa: CASSIMSGGSNEQFF
j_gene: TRBJ2-3; d_gene: TRBD2; v_gene: TRBV5-1; abundance: NA; CDR3nt: TGCGCCAGCAGCTCCCAAACTAGCGGGGGCGCGCATGGTACGCAGTATTTT; CDR3aa: CASSSQTSGGAHGTQYF
j_gene: TRBJ1-3; d_gene: NA; v_gene: TRBV10-3; abundance: NA; CDR3nt: TGTGCCATCAGTACAGGGTTAGATGGAAACACCATATATTTT; CDR3aa: CAISTGLDGNTIYF
j_gene: TRBJ1-3; d_gene: NA; v_gene: TRBV7-9; abundance: NA; CDR3nt: TGTGCCAGCAGCTTAGAAATCCAGGGCCCCGGAAACACCATATATTTT; CDR3aa: CASSLEIQGPGNTIYF
j_gene: TRBJ2-7; d_gene: NA; v_gene: TRBV27; abundance: NA; CDR3nt: TGTGCCAGCAGTTCCCGACAGCCAGGGGGGTACGAGCAGTACTTC; CDR3aa: CASSSRQPGGYEQYF
j_gene: TRBJ2-2; d_gene: NA; v_gene: TRBV7-9; abundance: NA; CDR3nt: TGTGCCAGCAGCCCAGGACTGGATTTAAACACCGGGGAGCTGTTTTTT; CDR3aa: CASSPGLDLNTGELFF
j_gene: TRBJ2-5; d_gene: TRBD1; v_gene: TRBV28; abundance: NA; CDR3nt: TGTGCCAGCAGTCGCCGGGGACAGGAAGAGACCCAGTACTTC; CDR3aa: CASSRRGQEETQYF
j_gene: TRBJ2-1; d_gene: NA; v_gene: TRBV11-2; abundance: NA; CDR3nt: TGTGCCAGCAGCTTGGGCCCCAATGAGCAGTTCTTC; CDR3aa: CASSLGPNEQFF
j_gene: TRBJ2-7; d_gene: NA; v_gene: TRBV15; abundance: NA; CDR3nt: TGTGCCACCAGCAGAGAGGGGGCAGGGACCACCTACGAGCAGTACTTC; CDR3aa: CATSREGAGTTYEQYF
j_gene: TRBJ1-4; d_gene: NA; v_gene: TRBV6-5; abundance: NA; CDR3nt: TGTGCCAGCAGGGGGGGAACAGCTAATGAAAAACTGTTTTTT; CDR3aa: CASRGGTANEKLFF
j_gene: TRBJ2-5; d_gene: TRBD2; v_gene: TRBV27; abundance: NA; CDR3nt: TGTGCCAGCAGTCTAGGACTAGAAGAGACCCAGTACTTC; CDR3aa: CASSLGLEETQYF